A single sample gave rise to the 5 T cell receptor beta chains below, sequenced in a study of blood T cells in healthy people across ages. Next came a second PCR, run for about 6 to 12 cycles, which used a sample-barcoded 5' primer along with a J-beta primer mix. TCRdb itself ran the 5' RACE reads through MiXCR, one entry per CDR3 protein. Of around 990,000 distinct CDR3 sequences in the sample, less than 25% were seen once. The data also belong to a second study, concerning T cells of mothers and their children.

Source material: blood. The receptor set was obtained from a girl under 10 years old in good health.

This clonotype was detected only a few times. The CDR3 DNA reads as TGTGCCAGCAGTGATCAGGGGGCTCCCAAGGAGCAGTACTTC. This sequence encodes CASSDQGAPKEQYF. The chain couples TRBV2 to TRBJ2-7, with TRBD1 matching over 8 bases. The V segment lost 3 bases and the J segment 7 bases; nucleotides outside the gene matches: 8. The CDR3 length is 14 residues. Germline lookup yields CDR1 SNHLY and CDR2 FYNNEI. The full variable domain, with the rest looked up from reference TRBV2 and TRBJ2-7, is EPEVTQTPSHQVTQMGQEVILRCVPISNHLYFYWYRQILGQKVEFLVSFYNNEISEKSEIFDDQFSVERPDGSNFTLKIRSTKLEDSAMYFCASSDQGAPKEQYFGPGTRLTVT.

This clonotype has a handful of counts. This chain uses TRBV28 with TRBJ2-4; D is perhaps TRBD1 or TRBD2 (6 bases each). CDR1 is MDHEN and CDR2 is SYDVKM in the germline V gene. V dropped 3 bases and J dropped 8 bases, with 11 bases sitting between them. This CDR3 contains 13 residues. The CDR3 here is CASSFLEGDIQYF. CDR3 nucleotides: TGTGCCAGCAGTTTTCTGGAGGGGGACATTCAGTACTTC.

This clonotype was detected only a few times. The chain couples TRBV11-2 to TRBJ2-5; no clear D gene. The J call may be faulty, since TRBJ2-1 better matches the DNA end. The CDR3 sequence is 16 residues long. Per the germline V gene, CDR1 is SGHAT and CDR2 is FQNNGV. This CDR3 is CASSFMGLRPYNEQFF. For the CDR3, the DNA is TGTGCCAGCAGCTTTATGGGCCTGAGGCCCTACAATGAGCAGTTCTTC.

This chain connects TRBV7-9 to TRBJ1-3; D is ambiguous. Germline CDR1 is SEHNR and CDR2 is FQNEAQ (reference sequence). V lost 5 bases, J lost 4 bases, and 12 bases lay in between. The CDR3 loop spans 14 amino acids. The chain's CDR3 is CASSLVAEGNTIYF. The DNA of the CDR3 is TGTGCCAGCAGCCTAGTGGCAGAAGGAAACACCATATATTTT.

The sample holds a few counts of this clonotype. The CDR3 loop is CASSSILTSGGASNNEQFF. CDR3 nucleotide sequence: TGTGCCAGCAGCTCCATCTTAACTAGCGGGGGGGCATCAAATAATGAGCAGTTCTTC. This chain joins TRBV7-9 and TRBJ2-1; 13 bases line up with TRBD2. CDR3 length equals 19 residues. Germline V lookup: CDR1 SEHNR, CDR2 FQNEAQ (reference sequence). Germline trimming cut 4 bases from V and 7 bases from J; bases unmatched to any gene: 16.